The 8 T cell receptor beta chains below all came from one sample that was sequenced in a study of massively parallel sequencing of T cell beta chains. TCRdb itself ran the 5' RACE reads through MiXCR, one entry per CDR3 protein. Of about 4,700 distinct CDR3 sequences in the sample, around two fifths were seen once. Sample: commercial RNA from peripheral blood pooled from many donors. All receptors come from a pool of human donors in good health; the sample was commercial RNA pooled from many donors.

The CDR3 loop reads CASSLRETQYF. Here the CDR3 DNA reads TGCGCCAGCAGCTTAAGAGAGACCCAGTACTTC. V is TRBV5-1 and J is TRBJ2-5; unclear D gene. Trimming took 2 bases from V and 4 from J, leaving 3 bases between them. This CDR3 has 11 amino acids. Germline V lookup: CDR1 SGHRS, CDR2 YFSETQ.

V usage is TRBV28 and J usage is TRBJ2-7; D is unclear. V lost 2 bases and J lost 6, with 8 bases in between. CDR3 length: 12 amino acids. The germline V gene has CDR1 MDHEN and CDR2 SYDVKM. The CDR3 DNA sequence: TGTGCCAGCAGTTTAAACAGTCCCGAGCAGTACTTC. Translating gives CASSLNSPEQYF.

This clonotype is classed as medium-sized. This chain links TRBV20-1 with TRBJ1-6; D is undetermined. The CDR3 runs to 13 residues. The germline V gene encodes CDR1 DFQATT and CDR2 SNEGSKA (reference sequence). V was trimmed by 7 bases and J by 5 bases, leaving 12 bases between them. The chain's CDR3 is CSVSGEDNSPLHF. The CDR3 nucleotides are TGCAGTGTTAGTGGGGAGGATAATTCACCCCTCCACTTT.

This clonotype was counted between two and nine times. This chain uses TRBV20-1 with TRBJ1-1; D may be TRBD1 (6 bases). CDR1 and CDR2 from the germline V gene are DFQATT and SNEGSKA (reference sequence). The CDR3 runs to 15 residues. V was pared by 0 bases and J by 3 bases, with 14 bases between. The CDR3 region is CSARDFEKGDTEAFF. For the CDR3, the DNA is TGCAGTGCTAGAGATTTTGAAAAGGGGGACACTGAAGCTTTCTTT.

CDR3 residues: CASSLRGGGDTQYF. CDR3 bases: TGTGCCAGCAGCTTAAGGGGGGGAGGGGATACGCAGTATTTT. This chain connects TRBV7-3 to TRBJ2-3, with TRBD2 matching 7 bases. Per germline, CDR1 SGHTA and CDR2 FQGTGA. V lost 1 base to trimming and J lost 6 bases; unmatched junction nucleotides: 4. This CDR3 contains 14 residues.

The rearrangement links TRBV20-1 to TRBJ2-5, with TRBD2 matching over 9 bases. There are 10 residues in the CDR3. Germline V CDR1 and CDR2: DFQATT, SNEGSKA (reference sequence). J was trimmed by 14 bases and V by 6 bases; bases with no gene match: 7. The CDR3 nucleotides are TGCAGTGCCGGGAGCGGGGGGATTTACTTC. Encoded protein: CSAGSGGIYF.

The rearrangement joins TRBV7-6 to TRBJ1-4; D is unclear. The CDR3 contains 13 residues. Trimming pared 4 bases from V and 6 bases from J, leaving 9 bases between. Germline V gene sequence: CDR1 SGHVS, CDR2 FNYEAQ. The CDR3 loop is CASSSLGDEKLFF. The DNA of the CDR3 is TGTGCCAGCAGCTCCCTTGGGGATGAAAAACTGTTTTTT.

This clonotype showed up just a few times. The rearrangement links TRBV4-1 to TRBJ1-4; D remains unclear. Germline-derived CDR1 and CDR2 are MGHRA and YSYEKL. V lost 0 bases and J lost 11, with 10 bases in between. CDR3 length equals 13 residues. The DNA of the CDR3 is TGCGCCAGCAGCCAAGAAGACATAGGGAAACTGTTTTTT. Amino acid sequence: CASSQEDIGKLFF.